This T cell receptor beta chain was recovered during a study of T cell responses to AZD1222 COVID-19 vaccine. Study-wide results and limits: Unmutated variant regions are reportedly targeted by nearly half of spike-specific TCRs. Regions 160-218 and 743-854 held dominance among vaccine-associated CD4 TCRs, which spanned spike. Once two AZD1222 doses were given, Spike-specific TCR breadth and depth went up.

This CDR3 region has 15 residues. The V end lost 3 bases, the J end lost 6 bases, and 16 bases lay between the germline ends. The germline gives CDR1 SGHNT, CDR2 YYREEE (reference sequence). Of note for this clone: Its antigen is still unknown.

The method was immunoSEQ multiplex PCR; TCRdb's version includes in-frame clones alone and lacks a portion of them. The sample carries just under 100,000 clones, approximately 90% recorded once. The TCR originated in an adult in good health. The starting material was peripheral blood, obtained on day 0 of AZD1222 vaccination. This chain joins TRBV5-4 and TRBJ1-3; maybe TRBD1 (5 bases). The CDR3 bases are TGTGCCAGCAGCTGGAAAGGGGATAATGCAAACACCATATATTTT. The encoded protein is CASSWKGDNANTIYF.